The T cell receptor beta chain described here comes from a study of shared clonotypes between healthy human individuals. Original data processing: ImmunoSEQ output lacked quality scores and full-length reads, limiting matched filtering. TCRdb keeps only in-frame clones here, not all; method: immunoSEQ multiplex PCR. V and J calls and clone size come straight from that table; D and trimming were deduced from the DNA. The table has some 1,600,000 clones, approximately 98% seen once; the top ten hold about 0.42%. The CDR3 length is 15 residues. The germline V gene has CDR1 SGHRS and CDR2 YFSETQ. V was cut by 0 bases and J by 4 bases, with 13 bases left in between.

The chain joins TRBV5-1 to TRBJ2-5, with TRBD2 as a possible D gene (6 bases). This TCR was sampled from a man aged 25-40 years in good health. Material: naive CD4+ T cells sorted from blood. Subset in this sample: CD45RA+ positively selected. The CDR3 is CASSLAGRGAETQYF. The CDR3 bases are TGCGCCAGCAGCTTGGCCGGGCGGGGCGCAGAGACCCAGTACTTC.